This T cell receptor beta chain was recovered during a study of long-term antiretroviral therapy in people with HIV. It was version v3.0 of the immunoSEQ assay that was run at survey level. Per-sample targets for sequencing were roughly 40,000-55,000 T-cell genomes. Only in-frame clones appear in the TCRdb table, and some are missing; sequencing was by immunoSEQ multiplex PCR. The repertoire holds some 28,000 clones, with around 90% as singletons. Overall study results and limits: Records did not include ART adherence, viral resistance or therapy changes. Repertoire composition at all time points was dominated by clones that had expanded before ART.

As to this clone: No antigen is known for it.

The CDR3 runs to 14 residues. Looked up from germline, CDR1 is SGHDT and CDR2 is YYEEEE. Trimming stripped 2 bases from V and 8 bases from J, with 11 bases between. V gene TRBV5-6 combines with J gene TRBJ1-6; tentatively, D is TRBD1 (6 bases). Sequenced here: unsorted PBMCs, sampled about 5.2 years after starting antiretroviral therapy. This receptor was obtained from a woman aged 40 to 50 with HIV. DNA for the CDR3: TGTGCCAGCAGCTTTTACAGGGTGGATTCACCCCTCCACTTT. As protein: CASSFYRVDSPLHF.